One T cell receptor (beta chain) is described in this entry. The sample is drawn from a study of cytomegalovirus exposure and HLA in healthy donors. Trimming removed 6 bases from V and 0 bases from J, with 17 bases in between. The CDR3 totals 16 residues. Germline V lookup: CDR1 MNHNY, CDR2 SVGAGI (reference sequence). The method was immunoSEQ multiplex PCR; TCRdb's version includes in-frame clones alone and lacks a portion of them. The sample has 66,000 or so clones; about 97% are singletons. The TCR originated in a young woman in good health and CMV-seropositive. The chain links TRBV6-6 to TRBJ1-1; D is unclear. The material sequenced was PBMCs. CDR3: CASSSGGWELNTEAFF. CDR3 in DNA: TGTGCCAGCAGCAGCGGAGGCTGGGAGTTGAACACTGAAGCTTTCTTT.